This T cell receptor (beta chain) is drawn from a study of early T cells in non-severe SARS-CoV-2 infection. Study-wide background: Whole-blood bulk RNA, unsorted, was sequenced, and chains were unpaired. Study results and limitations: CD4 and private specificities were missed by VDJdb matching, which favored anti-spike CD8 responses.

Trimming shortened V by 3 bases and J by 2 bases, and 7 bases separated the two germline ends. This CDR3 spans 13 amino acids. The germline gives CDR1 LNHDA, CDR2 SQIVND (reference sequence). For this clonotype: Its antigen is not known.

TCRdb re-derived calls from the 5' RACE reads in MiXCR, one entry per CDR3 protein. This table has under 80,000 distinct CDR3 sequences, around a tenth appearing once. What was sequenced was whole blood. The TCR comes from an adult who was a healthcare worker with PCR-confirmed SARS-CoV-2 infection or an uninfected control (not recorded which). The chain employs TRBV19 and TRBJ2-5; tentative D call: TRBD2 (6 bases). In DNA, the CDR3 is TGTGCCAGTAGTATGGGACTTCAAGAGACCCAGTACTTC. This translates into CASSMGLQETQYF.